The 9 T cell receptor beta chains below come from one sample, sequenced in a study of CDR3 diversity in severe acne. TCRdb redid the calling of the PCR reads with MiXCR, one entry per CDR3 protein. This table has about 85,000 distinct CDR3 sequences, approximately 52% appearing once. The sequenced sample consisted of blood. The receptor source for this set is a male donor in good health, serving as a control.

The V call is TRBV7-2, the J call TRBJ2-1; 10 bases agree with TRBD1. V lost 3 bases, J lost 5 bases, and 7 bases stayed unmatched. The germline V gene encodes CDR1 SGHTA and CDR2 FQGNSA. CDR3 size: 16 residues. For the CDR3, the DNA is TGTGCCAGCAGCTTTCAGGCCGGGACAGGGGACAATGAGCAGTTCTTC. Translating it yields CASSFQAGTGDNEQFF.

This chain uses TRBV20-1 with TRBJ2-3; D is uncertain. The germline V and J ends were trimmed by 3 bases and 5 bases, with 9 bases remaining between them. The CDR3 has 12 residues. Looked up from germline, CDR1 is DFQATT and CDR2 is SNEGSKA (reference sequence). As DNA, the CDR3 is TGCAGTGCTAGCCCCTTGATAGATACGCAGTATTTT. Translated, it gives CSASPLIDTQYF.

V usage is TRBV7-9 and J usage is TRBJ2-2; 7 bases align to TRBD2. J lost 0 bases, V lost 5 bases, and 12 bases had no gene match. CDR3 length: 18 amino acids. Germline V lookup: CDR1 SEHNR, CDR2 FQNEAQ (reference sequence). The CDR3 loop reads CASSQRQLAGTNTGELFF. In nucleotides, the CDR3 is TGTGCCAGCAGCCAGCGCCAATTAGCGGGTACGAACACCGGGGAGCTGTTTTTT.

The genes are TRBV19 and TRBJ2-7; D is ambiguous. The CDR3 has 13 amino acids. The germline CDR1 and CDR2 sequences are LNHDA and SQIVND (reference sequence). V was trimmed by 2 bases and J by 1 base, leaving 6 bases between them. The CDR3: CASSIIGSYEQYF. The CDR3, as DNA: TGTGCCAGTAGTATAATCGGATCCTACGAGCAGTACTTC.

This clonotype was seen more than once but under ten times. The CDR3 loop reads CSGRRGNTEAFF. CDR3 DNA sequence: TGCAGCGGGCGACGGGGGAACACTGAAGCTTTCTTT. The chain joins TRBV29-1 to TRBJ1-1; D gene ambiguous. The ends were cut back, 7 bases at V and 1 base at J, with 10 bases in the middle. This CDR3 has 12 amino acids. Per germline, CDR1 SQVTM and CDR2 ANQGSEA.

This clonotype showed up many times. This chain links TRBV24-1 with TRBJ1-2; 8 bases fit TRBD1. V dropped 3 bases and J dropped 6; count of bases not matched to a gene: 5. Germline CDR1 and CDR2: KGHDR and SFDVKD. The CDR3 contains 14 residues. The CDR3 is CATSDRTGNHGYTF. In DNA form, the CDR3 reads TGTGCCACCAGTGATCGGACAGGGAACCATGGCTACACCTTC.

This clonotype was observed at least ten times. The chain uses TRBV6-1 and TRBJ2-5, with 9 positions matching TRBD1. V trimming: 4 bases; J trimming: 5 bases; junction bases outside the gene matches: 8. The CDR3 length is 15 residues. Germline V gene lookup returns CDR1 MNHNS and CDR2 SASEGT. The CDR3 here is CASSAGTGPWETQYF. As DNA, the CDR3 is TGTGCCAGCAGTGCGGGGACAGGGCCATGGGAGACCCAGTACTTC.

The chain employs TRBV7-2 and TRBJ1-1; no firm D call. Germline CDR1 SGHTA, CDR2 FQGNSA. The CDR3 is 13 residues long. Between the trimmed V and J ends, which lost 5 bases and 3 bases, there was a span of 10 bases. The CDR3 region is CASSQVVYTEAFF. DNA of the CDR3: TGTGCCAGCAGCCAAGTGGTGTACACTGAAGCTTTCTTT.

This clonotype showed up many times. The rearrangement links TRBV18 to TRBJ2-2, with D possibly matching TRBD1 (5 bases). V was pared by 1 base and J by 3 bases, with 12 bases between. The CDR3 totals 16 residues. In germline, CDR1 is KGHSH, CDR2 LQKENI. CDR3 in DNA: TGTGCCAGCTCACCACGGCCGACAGACGACACCGGGGAGCTGTTTTTT. Its protein product is CASSPRPTDDTGELFF.